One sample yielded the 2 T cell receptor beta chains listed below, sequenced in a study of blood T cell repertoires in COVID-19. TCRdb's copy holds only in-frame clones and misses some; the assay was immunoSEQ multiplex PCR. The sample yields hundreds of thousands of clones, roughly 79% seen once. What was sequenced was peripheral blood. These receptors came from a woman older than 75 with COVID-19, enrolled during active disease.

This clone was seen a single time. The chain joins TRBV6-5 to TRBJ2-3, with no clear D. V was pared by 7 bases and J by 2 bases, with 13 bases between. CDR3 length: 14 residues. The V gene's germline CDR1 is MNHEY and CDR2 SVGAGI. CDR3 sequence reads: CASTLPSVTDTQYF. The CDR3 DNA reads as TGTGCCAGCACCCTTCCTTCCGTCACAGATACGCAGTATTTT.

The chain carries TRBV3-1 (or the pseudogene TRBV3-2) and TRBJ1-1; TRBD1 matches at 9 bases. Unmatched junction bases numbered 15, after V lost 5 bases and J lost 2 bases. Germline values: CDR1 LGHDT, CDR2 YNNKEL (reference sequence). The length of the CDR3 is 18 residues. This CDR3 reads CASSSRPKITGGNTEAFF. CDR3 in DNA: TGTGCCAGCAGCAGCCGGCCCAAAATAACAGGGGGCAACACTGAAGCTTTCTTT.